This T cell receptor (beta chain) was recovered during a study of blood T cell repertoires in COVID-19. The CDR3 sequence is 19 residues long. The germline V gene has CDR1 MNHEY and CDR2 SMNVEV (reference sequence). Trimming removed 6 bases at V and 3 bases at J, with 29 bases between. This clone was seen a single time. The table came from immunoSEQ multiplex PCR; TCRdb's copy has only in-frame clones and leaves some out. The sample contains about 200,000 clones, 82% of which appear only once. This clonotype was sampled from a woman older than 75 with COVID-19, enrolled during active disease. The V and J genes are TRBV27 and TRBJ1-2; weak D call: TRBD1 (5 bases). Sequencing was performed on peripheral blood. In DNA, the CDR3 is TGTGCCAGCAGGTGGTCTTCTGACAGTCAGCCCTGGGGCGACTATGGCTACACCTTC. Amino acids: CASRWSSDSQPWGDYGYTF.